This paragraph covers one T cell receptor beta chain sequence. The antigen remains unidentified. The record originates from a study of PD-L1 blockade in urothelial cancer. The wider study: Per blood sample, T cells had a median of roughly 150,000. Study-level results: Survival was better when pretreatment blood TCR clonality fell below the median.

Spiking each PCR with synthetic TCR analog templates was performed. The data were produced by immunoSEQ multiplex PCR, yet TCRdb's version contains in-frame clones alone and is incomplete. Found here are more than 20,000 clones, around 88% of them singletons; the top ten hold roughly 3%. Sequenced here: PBMCs, sampled around atezolizumab (anti-PD-L1) treatment. The receptor's source is a man in his forties or fifties with urothelial cancer.

Written as DNA, the CDR3 is TGTGCCAGCAGTCCCGCGTTTGGGACTCCGGCCACTGAAGCTTTCTTT. Amino acids: CASSPAFGTPATEAFF. The rearrangement joins TRBV28 to TRBJ1-1; weak D call: TRBD1 (5 bases). Germline V CDR1 and CDR2: MDHEN, SYDVKM. There are 16 residues in the CDR3. V shed 5 bases and J shed 4 bases, with 20 bases lying between them.